This TCR beta chain emerged from a study of blood T cell repertoires in COVID-19. Trimming shortened V by 3 bases and J by 3 bases, and 12 bases separated the two germline ends. Germline CDR1 and CDR2: DFQATT and SNEGSKA (reference sequence). This CDR3 is 14 amino acids long. In the original processing: By means of reference gene primer amplification, nucleated cell counts were estimated. Here immunoSEQ multiplex PCR was the method, and the copy in TCRdb shows in-frame clones only, minus some. Clone size and V and J calls were adopted from that table, with D and trimming inferred from the DNA. The table shows hundreds of thousands of clones, with roughly four fifths occurring only once. This clone has just one count.

This receptor was obtained from a woman aged 60 to 75 who had recovered from COVID-19. The rearrangement links TRBV20-1 to TRBJ2-1, with D tentatively TRBD1 (6 bases). The source material was PBMCs or T cells enriched from blood (not recorded which). CDR3 nucleotides: TGCAGTGCTAGTAGACAGGACCGCTACAATGAGCAGTTCTTC. Translating gives CSASRQDRYNEQFF.